The clone carrying this T cell receptor beta chain has just a few counts. Its matching antigen is unknown. The data belong to a study of T cell repertoires in aging, cancer and after chemotherapy. Overall study results and limits: Compared with age-matched healthy donors, untreated hematological or solid cancer patients showed higher blood TCR clonality.

TRB rearrangements spanning V, D and J were amplified using mixed TRB-A/B primers. TCRdb passed the multiplex PCR reads through MiXCR, listing each CDR3 protein once. This sample has more than 8,000 distinct CDR3 sequences, with approximately 33% found just once. The template was genomic DNA from peripheral blood, not RNA. CDR1 is KGHSH and CDR2 is LQKENI in the germline V gene. V was clipped by 2 bases and J by 2 bases, with 8 bases between them. The CDR3 consists of 14 residues. V is TRBV18 and J is TRBJ2-3; no clear D gene. Input material: blood. The sequence derives from a human donor in good health. The donor label of this sample is uncertain. For the CDR3, the DNA is TGTGCCAGCTCACCAGGAGCCATCACAGATACGCAGTATTTT. As protein: CASSPGAITDTQYF.